This T cell receptor (beta chain) was captured in a study of control samples from healthy donors and cancer patients (dated by TCRdb to about 2020). This clone showed up just a few times. This clone's antigen is unknown. Base qualities are not at hand, and no much larger clone is one base apart. The method behind the library was the immunoSEQ multiplex PCR assay. Entries here come from immuneACCESS through TCRdb and include only in-frame sequences with V and J called. Some clones fail to appear in such tables; in the studies checked, an unresolved V gene covers under half of the shortfall, and the cause of the remainder is unknown. The sample table holds 150,000 to 200,000 clones, of which around 87% were seen once. Approximately 1.4% of the sample comes from the top ten. The junction shows trimming of 0 bases on V and 1 base on J, plus 13 bases between the germline ends. Taken from cysteine to phenylalanine, the CDR3 has 16 residues. The entry retains the CDR3 DNA only, 48 bases that are in frame from base 1. The germline V gene (reference sequence) sets CDR1 to WNHNN and CDR2 to SYGVQD.

The sample taken for sequencing was blood. The rearrangement combines TRBV10-1 with TRBJ2-7; there is no confident call for the D gene. The sequence was collected from a woman aged 45-65 years in good health. The nucleotide sequence is TGCGCCAGCAGTGAGTCGTGTGAGGAGACTTCCTACGAGCAGTACTTC. Its protein is CASSESCEETSYEQYF.